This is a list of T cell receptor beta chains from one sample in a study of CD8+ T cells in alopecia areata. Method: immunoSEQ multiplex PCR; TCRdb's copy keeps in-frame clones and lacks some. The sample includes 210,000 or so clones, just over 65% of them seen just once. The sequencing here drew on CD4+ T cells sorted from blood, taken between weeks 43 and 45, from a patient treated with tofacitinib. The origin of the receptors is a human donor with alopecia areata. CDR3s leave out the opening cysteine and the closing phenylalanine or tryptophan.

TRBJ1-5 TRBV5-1 ASSLRTNQPQH
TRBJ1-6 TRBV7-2 ASSSQGRVGSPLH
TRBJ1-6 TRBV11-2 ASSLDRSALH
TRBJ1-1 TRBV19 ASRGFSGVNTEAF
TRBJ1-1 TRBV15 ATSRDRGRLGTEAF
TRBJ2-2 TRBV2 ASSEVGELF
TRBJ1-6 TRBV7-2 ASSRQGGRSPLH
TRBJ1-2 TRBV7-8 ASSQPGGQGANYGYT
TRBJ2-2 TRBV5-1 ASGFVQGTGEPF
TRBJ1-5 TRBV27 ASRMGQGGQPQH
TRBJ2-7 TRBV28 ASTPWGASSYEQY
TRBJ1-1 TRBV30 AWSGGTREVHTEAF
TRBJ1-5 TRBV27 ASRDREDQPQH
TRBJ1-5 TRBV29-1 SVVDSSNQPQH
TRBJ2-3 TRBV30 AWSGGLTDTQY
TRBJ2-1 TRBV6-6 ASSSPGTGPNDEQF
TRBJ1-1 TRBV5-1 ASSVLSDSAEAF
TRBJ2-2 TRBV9 ASSPRGNPATGELF
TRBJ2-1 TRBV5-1 ASSLGMGGSNNEQF
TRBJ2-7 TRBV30 AWSTSSYEQY
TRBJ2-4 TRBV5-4 ASSPGLAGPQNIQY
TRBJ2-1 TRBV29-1 SVAEGTQNNEQF
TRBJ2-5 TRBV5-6 ASSYESGLGFGETQY
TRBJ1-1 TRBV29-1 SVEGGGAF
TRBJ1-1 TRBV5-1 ASSPPTGRTEAF
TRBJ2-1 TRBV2 ASSGGGLGNEQF
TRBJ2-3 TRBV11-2 ASSLVAGRGTDTQY
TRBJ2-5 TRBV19 ASSMGTSVRETQY
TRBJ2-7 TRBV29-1 SVIGGWEQY
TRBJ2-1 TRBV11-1 ASSFEAEQF
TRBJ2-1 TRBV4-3 ASSQDPLAGINNEQF
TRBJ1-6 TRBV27 ASRPLDITFGALH
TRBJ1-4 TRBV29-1 SVTQDLVDEKLF
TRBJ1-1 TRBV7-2 ASSPDAAEAF
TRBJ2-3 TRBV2 ASSMTSGDTQY
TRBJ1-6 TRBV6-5 ASRRTGMNSPLH
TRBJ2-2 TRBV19 ASSTGPTGELF
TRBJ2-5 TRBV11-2 ASSLGWGARETQY
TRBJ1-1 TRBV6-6 ASSGEPGRSSTEAF
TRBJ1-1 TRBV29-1 SVEGFATEAF
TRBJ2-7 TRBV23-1 ASSQSRGQMTYEQY
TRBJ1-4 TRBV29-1 SVRQGRNYEKLF
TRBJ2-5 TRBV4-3 ASSQESGGPPQY
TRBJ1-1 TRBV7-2 ASSRQVKNTEAF
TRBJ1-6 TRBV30 AWSAPGSPLH
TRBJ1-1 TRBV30 AWSLMDSTEAF
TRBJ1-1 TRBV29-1 SVGVEAF
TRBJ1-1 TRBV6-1 ASSEEEEAF